This TCR beta chain emerged from a study of cytomegalovirus exposure and HLA in healthy donors. Points from the study as a whole: Certain indistinguishable V segments, among them TRBV6-2 and TRBV6-3, were excluded. Later analysis suggested most CMV-associated TCR beta chains were HLA-restricted. An analysis was carried out later, and it reportedly showed fewer N-insertions in an Asian-associated ancestry cluster than the approximately 680-donor mean. The productive fraction for most TCR beta V segments was about 87% or about 30% in an earlier analysis.

As concerns this clone: The target antigen is unknown.

Use of 60 Vbeta and 13 Jbeta primers characterized the PCR. The method was immunoSEQ multiplex PCR; TCRdb's version includes in-frame clones alone and lacks a portion of them. This sample has under 150,000 clones, with under 80% found just once. The CDR3 has 16 amino acids. V dropped 5 bases and J dropped 6; count of bases not matched to a gene: 9. Germline CDR1 and CDR2: KGHSH and LQKENI. The clonotype was recovered from a male donor in good health and CMV-seronegative. The rearrangement joins TRBV18 to TRBJ2-2, with 10 bases lining up with TRBD1. The sequenced material came from PBMCs. CDR3 loop: CASSLTRDRGAGELFF. The CDR3 DNA sequence: TGTGCCAGCTCATTAACGCGGGACAGGGGAGCCGGGGAGCTGTTTTTT.